The source of this T cell receptor (beta chain) is a study of cytomegalovirus exposure and HLA in healthy donors (dated 2017 in TCRdb). About the study as a whole: According to an earlier analysis of a few hundred of the donors, 150 million to 200 million T cells yielded approximately 120 million unique TCR beta sequences and less than 300 Gb of sequence data. On average, about 240,000 unique TCR beta nucleotide sequences were sequenced per donor among roughly 430 genotyped donors of the cohort, with roughly 20% of those sequences being non-productive. In the later analysis, no new phenotypic data were used to find candidate immune exposures; instead, reliance was placed on TCR beta sequences and their occurrence across donors. In a later genetic analysis, genome-wide SNP genotypes for about three fifths of the roughly 670 donors were used, and that subset was treated as a discovery cohort. Among the approximately 400 genotyped donors, around 81% belonged to the genetic ancestry cluster associated with self-reported Caucasian donors. In an earlier analysis of several hundred of the donors, high-throughput TCR beta sequencing was used to judge whether each TCR beta V gene segment behaved as functional or pseudogenic. The aim of the study was to test whether cataloging public T cell receptors could identify signatures of past pathogen exposure. Using immunosequencing, the study profiled T cell repertoires from about 650 subjects and related those repertoires to cytomegalovirus serostatus. In addition to the first cohort of 666 subjects, a separate validation cohort of 100 to 150 different subjects was used. Four or five DR-DQ haplotypes were treated as single units for association and clustering because of strong linkage in the cohort. About 280 gigabases of sequencing data and roughly 80 million unique TCR sequences made up an early release that covered about 640 HLA-typed donors. To study patterns of TCR occurrence, a later analysis re-analyzed previously published TCR beta repertoires from several hundred donors and added high-resolution HLA genotyping. The number of donors typed differed by locus, with about 629-630 for A, B, C, DRB1 and DQB1, around 560 for DQA1, 600 to 610 for DPA1, and approximately 470 for DPB1. Both class I and class II loci were covered by HLA typing, at four-digit resolution. Every discovery cohort repertoire had been produced on one sequencing platform. Donor age, sex, ethnicity and CMV serostatus were collected together with the repertoire data. To predict cytomegalovirus infection status, the study combined high-throughput TCR immunosequencing, statistical association of individual TCRs with disease status, and machine learning.

The cohort comprised around 690 healthy bone marrow donors. At the time of sampling, all cohort members were nominally healthy, though unrecorded immune exposures were likely present. The donor tested CMV seronegative, placing the donor among the 350 or so seronegative members of the cohort. A peripheral blood sample was collected from each donor, and TCR beta sequencing was performed on peripheral blood mononuclear cells. The Qiagen DNeasy Blood Extraction Kit was used to extract genomic DNA from the blood cell samples. The method was the immunoSEQ multiplex PCR assay. A mixture of 60 forward primers for TCR Vbeta segments and 13 reverse primers for TCR Jbeta segments was used in the multiplex PCR. A multiplex PCR assay on genomic DNA amplified the CDR3 region of rearranged TCR beta genes. Amplified TCR beta libraries were sequenced as 87-base-pair reads on the Illumina HiSeq System. As for the original processing: Across the 700 or so repertoires, a later analysis counted some 80 million unique TCR beta chains, approximately 10 million of which were shared by at least two donors. To remove PCR and sequencing errors, raw reads were error-corrected and collapsed into unique sequences using a nearest-neighbor algorithm that merged closely related sequences. V, D and J gene segments were assigned by aligning CDR3 sequences to IMGT reference sequences. Each retained sequence needed at least a six-nucleotide match to both a V gene segment and a J gene segment. A rearrangement counted as productive if the CDR3 had no stop codons and remained in frame with V and J, and every other rearrangement counted as non-productive. Following IMGT convention, CDR3 was defined as the stretch from the second conserved V-encoded cysteine to the conserved J-encoded phenylalanine. Sequences without an unambiguous match to a single V gene segment were excluded from the earlier analysis of about 630 of the donors. An earlier analysis of 587 of the donors classified V segments as functional when productive rearrangements were above 56.7% and as segregating when the standard deviation between donors was above 5%. A statistical classification framework was built for diagnosing cytomegalovirus status from the catalog of TCR beta chain sequences. V and J gene assignment, in a later analysis, came from comparing TCR nucleotide sequences with IMGT/GENE-DB human TR gene sequences. In a later analysis, CDR3 sequences and most-parsimonious VDJ recombination scenarios were assigned using the TCRdist pipeline. In a later analysis, every TCR beta chain was defined by the combination of its CDR3 amino acid sequence and its V-gene family, and reads without a unique V-gene family were dropped. As a way to deal with suspected cross-contamination and a sequencing artifact, a later analysis dropped approximately 570 nucleotide sequences that were highly shared and had low generation probability. In a later analysis, a clonal expansion index was calculated for each public chain from normalized within-repertoire ranks of inferred template counts. In a later analysis, generation probabilities were computed with a VDJ recombination model fitted to out-of-frame rearrangements, and the resulting probabilities were checked against IGoR. A later analysis scored TCR-TCR, TCR-HLA and TCR-CMV co-occurrence with hypergeometric tests, applying a repertoire-size bias correction to TCR pairs. To estimate false discovery rates, a later analysis permuted the HLA or CMV assignments 20 times. In a later analysis, co-occurring TCRs were grouped with DBSCAN, and TCRdist sequence similarity was added when clustering was performed within HLA-allele-positive subsets. Repertoires with fewer than 30,000 or more than 120,000 public chains, plus five repertoires with anomalous nucleotide sharing, were excluded from co-occurrence clustering. Held by TCRdb, this immuneACCESS table contains in-frame sequences only and omits some clones. Under half of the omission traces to an unresolved V gene where checked; the cause of the rest is unknown. V and J calls and clone size are those listed in that table; D and trimming were worked out from the DNA. For this sample the table gives about 130,000 clones, of which roughly three quarters were detected only once. The top ten clonotypes cover approximately 1.7% of the sample.

Worth noting for this clone: No antigen is known for it. Base qualities are missing; no much larger clone stands one base away.

The CDR3 sequence holds 18 residues, the cysteine and phenylalanine included. Only CDR3 DNA is held: 54 bases, read in frame from base 1. The germline V gene (reference sequence) supplies CDR1 SEHNR and CDR2 FQNEAQ. The V end gives up 4 bases and the J end 3 bases, leaving 10 bases in the junction not matched to a gene. Study-wide conclusions, independent of this receptor: Most TCR sequences were observed very rarely across donors, whereas some public TCRs were present in many individuals. Because HLA typing was unavailable for some donors at each locus, only the typed subset was used in association tests. A later analysis found that HLA-associated TCR beta chains were more clonally expanded and had lower generation probabilities than equally common non-associated chains. A later analysis found that most CMV-associated TCR beta chains appeared HLA-restricted, with HLA associations seemingly driven largely by CMV exposure. According to the authors, the approach could potentially be generalized to other disease states and immunological phenotypes. A few of the identified cytomegalovirus-associated TCR beta chains were confirmed in vitro to be specific for cytomegalovirus antigens. The classifier was reported to diagnose cytomegalovirus status with high specificity and sensitivity in both the original and validation cohorts. Some 16 rarely observed V segments, including chromosome 9 orphons, were excluded from the earlier analysis of a few hundred of the donors because counts were too low. Specific HLA alleles were associated with 15,000 to 20,000 TCR beta sequences at a false discovery rate of 0.05 in a later analysis. In this cohort, only TCR beta chains were sequenced, and detectable features were limited by the absence of alpha or paired-chain data. Sequencing depth was assumed to be roughly uniform across donors in the presence/absence analyses, though that assumption may not hold. A further reported finding was that TCR beta sequences accurately predicted the HLA-A and HLA-B alleles for most subjects in the first cohort. When HLA alleles, especially DR and DQ, strongly co-occurred, attributing TCR associations to individual alleles was difficult. In an earlier analysis of 450 to 750 of the donors, most TCR beta V segments appeared in productive rearrangements about 87% or about 30% of the time, broadly matching IMGT annotations. In a later analysis, the rate of TCR association differed among HLA loci, with DRB1 alleles having the most associated TCRs and HLA-C alleles having the fewest. In a later analysis, several top co-occurrence clusters were reported to appear linked to parvovirus B19, influenza, CMV and Epstein-Barr virus. A cluster of highly shared sequence variants was judged likely to represent a technical artifact of the sequencing pipeline. A total of about 150 TCR beta chains were listed by the study as associated with cytomegalovirus. In a later genetic analysis, a missense DCLRE1C variant was associated with V-gene and J-gene trimming of TCR beta chains, and the association was replicated in an independent cohort. The only immune exposure information available for the cohort was CMV serostatus. According to a later genetic analysis, donors in an Asian-associated ancestry cluster had fewer N-insertions in productive TCRs than the approximately 670-donor mean. Linkage disequilibrium might explain the correlated functional status among segregating V segments, but an unknown experimental factor could not be excluded. The 87-base-pair reads could not distinguish some IMGT-functional V segments, including TRBV6-2 and TRBV6-3, so those segments were excluded.

Source material: PBMCs. Recombination linked TRBV7-9 to TRBJ2-3, and 13 bases in between align with TRBD2. The TCR originated in a woman aged 40-49 years in good health and CMV-seronegative. The DNA sequence reads TGTGCCAGCAGCTCCATTTGGACTAGCGGGGGTCATACAGATACGCAGTATTTT. Translated, it gives CASSSIWTSGGHTDTQYF.